This T cell receptor beta chain was sequenced for a study of shared clonotypes between healthy human individuals (dated by TCRdb to 2019 to 2021). Turning to the overall study: The cohort included three men and a couple of women between 18 and 49 years of age. To estimate repertoire size and how much clonotype sharing occurs between individuals, the study deeply sequenced the blood TCR repertoires of roughly 5 healthy adults. To increase sequencing depth and limit assay-specific biases, TCR repertoire library preparation and sequencing were carried out by different laboratories using diverse techniques. Per donor, leukapheresis produced somewhere between about 0.85 and 8.9 billion PBMCs.

Using the deep immunoSEQ assay, TCR CDR3 regions were amplified from genomic DNA by multiplex PCR. For each cell subset, the extracted genomic DNA was distributed evenly across all wells of several immunoSEQ 96-well plates, and each plate served as one replicate. For unsorted PBMC, around 300 ng genomic DNA, equal to about 29,000 T cell genomes, was loaded into each replicate PCR. Genomic DNA from unsorted PBMC was sequenced over ten immunoSEQ deep assay plates. Purified libraries were measured with a Qubit 3.0 fluorometer, size-checked on a Bioanalyzer 2100, and measured again with the KAPA Library Quantification kit. Every immunoSEQ 96-well plate was sequenced on a separate single-read 150-cycle Illumina NextSeq 550 flow cell. Processing in the source paper ran as follows. Because the immunoSEQ output held only junctional sequences and lacked quality scores, the filtering could not match the filtering applied to full-length reads. To assign V/J genes and CDR3, sequences were annotated against IMGT germline references using PyIR, a Python wrapper for IgBLAST v1.9. Reads with weak V/J assignments (E-value above 1e-6), missing CDR3, stop codons, out-of-frame junctions, or ambiguous translated residues were removed. A V3J clonotype was defined by an identical inferred V gene, J gene, and CDR3 amino acid sequence. Percentage overlap between repertoires was calculated by dividing the number of shared unique clonotypes by the size of the smaller repertoire. Repertoire richness was assessed with RTK rarefaction, the Chao1 estimator, and Recon v2.1 estimates of unobserved clonotypes. Not all clones reach the TCRdb copy of this immuneACCESS table, which keeps in-frame sequences only. Checked studies attribute under half of the gap to unresolved V genes and leave the rest unexplained. Clone size and V and J calls were adopted from that table, with D and trimming inferred from the DNA. This sample holds a few hundred thousand clones; roughly 80% were observed only once. About 11% of the sample is held by the ten biggest clonotypes.

CDR1 and CDR2, looked up from the germline V gene (reference sequence), are MNHEY and SMNVEV. V is cut by 9 bases and J by 0 bases, and the space between the germline ends is 15 bases. Measured from the cysteine to the phenylalanine, the CDR3 is 15 residues long. The sequence is cut down to CDR3 DNA, 45 bases in frame from base 1. Overall study outcomes, separate from this receptor: Sampling was limited to blood, and TCR repertoires in tissue likely differ from TCR repertoires in blood. Because the study included a small number of donors, the genetic and exposure-history diversity represented was limited. Pairwise subsampling led to the expectation that sequencing depth would affect the degree of clonotype sharing among donors.

The donors were healthy, HIV-negative adults with no recently reported acute infections or vaccinations. Every donor was a Caucasian adult living in Nashville, Tennessee, USA. For unsorted samples, about 90 million PBMCs were counted and genomic DNA was extracted with the QIAamp DNA Blood Mini kit. Blood was collected by leukapheresis, and PBMCs were isolated by Ficoll-Histopaque density gradient centrifugation and then cryopreserved in liquid nitrogen vapor phase. As to this clone: Its antigen is not yet known. No base qualities exist here, and no much larger clone lies one base off it.

The receptor was derived from a woman in her thirties or forties in good health. Some clones in this sample may be carry-over from other donors' samples. The sample comprised PBMCs. The receptor chain draws on TRBV27 and TRBJ1-5; too little of a D gene remains to name it. The DNA reads TGTGCCAGTCGGATCTTTAAAGATAGCAATCAGCCCCAGCATTTT. Its protein product is CASRIFKDSNQPQHF.